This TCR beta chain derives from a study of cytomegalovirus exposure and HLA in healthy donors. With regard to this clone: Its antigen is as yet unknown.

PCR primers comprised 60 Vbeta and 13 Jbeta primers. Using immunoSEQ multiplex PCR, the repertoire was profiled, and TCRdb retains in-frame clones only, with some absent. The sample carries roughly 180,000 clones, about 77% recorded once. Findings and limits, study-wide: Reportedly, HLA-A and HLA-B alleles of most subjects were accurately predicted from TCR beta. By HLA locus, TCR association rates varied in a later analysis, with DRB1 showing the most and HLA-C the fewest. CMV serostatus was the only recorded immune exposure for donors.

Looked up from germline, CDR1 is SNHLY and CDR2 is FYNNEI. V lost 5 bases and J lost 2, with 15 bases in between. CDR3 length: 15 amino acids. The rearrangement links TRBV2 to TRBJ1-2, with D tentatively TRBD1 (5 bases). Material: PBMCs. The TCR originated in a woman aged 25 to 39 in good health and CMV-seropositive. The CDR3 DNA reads TGTGCCAGCAGTCCCCCGGGGGTGGCGAACTATGGCTACACCTTC. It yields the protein CASSPPGVANYGYTF.